This T cell receptor (beta chain) is drawn from a study of T cell responses to AZD1222 COVID-19 vaccine. Germline CDR1 and CDR2: LNHDA and SQIVND (reference sequence). V lost 1 base to trimming and J lost 12 bases; unmatched junction nucleotides: 8. The CDR3 spans 13 residues. TCRdb's copy holds only in-frame clones and misses some; the assay was immunoSEQ multiplex PCR. The data hold more than 80,000 clones, with about 90% observed a single time. Concerning this clone: Its cognate antigen is unknown.

Overall study results and limits: Per reports, nearly half of all spike-specific TCRs target regions that are unmutated in variants.

The chain joins TRBV19 to TRBJ2-5; 7 bases line up with TRBD1. The sequencing used peripheral blood, collected on day 0 of MenACWY control vaccination. The receptor's source is an adult in good health. The CDR3 bases are TGTGCCAGTAGTATAGGGGAGACAGGGCCGGAGTACTTC. This codes for CASSIGETGPEYF.